The entry below gives a single T cell receptor beta chain sequence along with its context. These data belong to a study of blood T cell repertoires in COVID-19. The overall study: The analysed material was cDNA or gDNA that came from T cells, B-cell-depleted T cells, or PBMCs.

Sequencing was performed with immunoSEQ multiplex PCR; in TCRdb, only in-frame clones are kept and a portion is missing. The data hold more than 90,000 clones, with approximately 79% observed a single time. V lost 2 bases to trimming and J lost 3 bases; unmatched junction nucleotides: 6. Germline V gene lookup returns CDR1 SGHRS and CDR2 YFSETQ. The CDR3 spans 16 residues. Sequencing was carried out using peripheral blood. The chain carries TRBV5-1 and TRBJ2-1; 9 positions agree with TRBD2. This TCR derives from a man in his fifties with acute or convalescent COVID-19. The CDR3 here is CASSFQAGGHYNEQFF. The CDR3 nucleotides read TGCGCCAGCAGCTTCCAAGCGGGAGGCCACTACAATGAGCAGTTCTTC.